This is a list of T cell receptor beta chains from one sample in a study of T cells in Graves' hyperthyroidism and ophthalmopathy. TCRdb used MiXCR to reprocess the multiplex PCR reads, holding one entry per CDR3 protein. The data show about 620,000 distinct CDR3 sequences, around 15% seen once. The sample was blood. These TCRs come from a woman aged 25 to 39 with Graves' hyperthyroidism. CDR3s include the opening cysteine and the closing phenylalanine or tryptophan. The D gene is left open where the match is weak. For some rows the clone size is stated as once, few or many, or as a class when expanded; others skip it.

j_gene	d_gene	v_gene	abundance	len	CDR3nt	CDR3aa
TRBJ2-7	-	TRBV24-1	many	11	TGTGCCACCAGTGATTTAGCCGAGCAGTACTTC	CATSDLAEQYF
TRBJ2-7	-	TRBV12-3/TRBV12-4	-	14	TGTGCCAGCAGTTTTTGGGACGGAGTCTACGGGCAGTACTTC	CASSFWDGVYGQYF
TRBJ1-5	TRBD1	TRBV19	-	18	TGTGCCAGTACCAGTCACAGGGGGCGGAGTGATAGCAATCAGCCCCAGCATTTT	CASTSHRGRSDSNQPQHF
TRBJ2-3	-	TRBV6-1	few	15	TGTGCCAGCAGTGACGGGACTCCGTTCCAAGTTACGCAGTATTTT	CASSDGTPFQVTQYF
TRBJ2-1	-	TRBV13	-	14	TGTGCCAGCAGCACCTGGGACGGAAACAATGAGCAGTTCTTC	CASSTWDGNNEQFF
TRBJ2-2	-	TRBV28	many	14	TGTGCCAGCAGTTTAGTAGCGAACACCGGGGAGCTGTTTTTT	CASSLVANTGELFF
TRBJ2-7	-	TRBV20-1	few	12	TGCAGGGCTAGCCCCTCCTACTACGAGCAGTACTTC	CRASPSYYEQYF
TRBJ2-1	TRBD2	TRBV30	many	16	TGTGCCTGGAGTGGCCCGTCAGGACTAGTTTTAAATGAGCAGTTCTTC	CAWSGPSGLVLNEQFF
TRBJ1-1	TRBD1	TRBV28	many	15	TGTGCCAGCACCGTTTTGGACAGGGAGATAGCTGAAGCTTTCTTT	CASTVLDREIAEAFF
TRBJ2-1	-	TRBV18	-	13	TGTGCCAGCCACCTCGACAGAAACAATGAGCAGTTCTTC	CASHLDRNNEQFF
TRBJ1-2	TRBD1	TRBV29-1	many	14	TGCAGCGTTGATTCCCCGACAGGGGGCTATGGCTACACCTTC	CSVDSPTGGYGYTF
TRBJ2-3	-	TRBV5-1	-	12	TGCGCCAGCAGCCATCCCCCAGATACGCAGTATTTT	CASSHPPDTQYF
TRBJ2-3	-	TRBV2	many	15	TGTGCCAGCAGTGATAGGGCCCAAAGGACAGATACGCAGTATTTT	CASSDRAQRTDTQYF
TRBJ1-5	TRBD1	TRBV28	many	16	TGTGCCAGCAAGAGGGACAGGGGGCTCACGAATCAGCCCCAGCATTTT	CASKRDRGLTNQPQHF
TRBJ1-2	TRBD1	TRBV28	many	15	TGTGCCAGCAACTCGCCGGGACAGGGGGACTATGGCTACACCTTC	CASNSPGQGDYGYTF
TRBJ2-3	TRBD1	TRBV2	many	13	TGTGCCACCCGGACAGGGCGAGGAGATACGCAGTATTTT	CATRTGRGDTQYF
TRBJ1-1	-	TRBV12-3/TRBV12-4	-	14	TGTGCCAGCAGTTTAGTTGCAGGTGTAACTGAAGCTTTCTTT	CASSLVAGVTEAFF
TRBJ2-1	TRBD2	TRBV18	few	14	TGTGCCAGCTCACCGGAGACTAGCGTCAATGAGCAGTTCTTC	CASSPETSVNEQFF
TRBJ2-7	TRBD1	TRBV6-1	few	14	TGTGCCAGCAGCCCCCGGAACAGGGGTTACGAGCAGTACTTC	CASSPRNRGYEQYF
TRBJ2-1	-	TRBV11-3	-	13	TGTGCCAGCAGCTTGGTGCGGGTCGATGAGCAGTTCTTC	CASSLVRVDEQFF
TRBJ2-1	-	TRBV7-8	many	15	TGTGCCAGCAGCTTATTGGGGGGAGTCAGCAATGAGCAGTTCTTC	CASSLLGGVSNEQFF
TRBJ2-7	-	TRBV20-1	-	13	TGCAGTGCTACATTACCAGGGTTGCGCGAGCAGTACTTC	CSATLPGLREQYF
TRBJ1-2	-	TRBV19	few	14	TGTGCCAGCCATAAAGGACCGCATAACTATGGCTACACCTTC	CASHKGPHNYGYTF
TRBJ2-1	-	TRBV24-1	-	17	TGTGCCACCAGTGGGTACGGGAGAGAGGCCTTCAACAATGAGCAGTTCTTC	CATSGYGREAFNNEQFF
TRBJ1-3	-	TRBV12-5	-	17	TGTGCTAGTGGTTTGGTACTGGGCACCTCCTCTGGAAACACCATATATTTT	CASGLVLGTSSGNTIYF
TRBJ1-5	TRBD1	TRBV28	many	13	TGTGCCAGTACAGGGGGCGGATATCAGCCCCAGCATTTT	CASTGGGYQPQHF
TRBJ2-1	-	TRBV28	few	13	TGTGCCAACTCCGCCGGGGATGGGAATGAGCAGTCCTTC	CANSAGDGNEQSF
TRBJ1-2	TRBD1	TRBV27	many	12	TGTGCCAGCAGACGAACAGGGGATGGCTACACCTTC	CASRRTGDGYTF
TRBJ1-6	-	TRBV11-2	-	15	TGTGCCAGCAGAACTGGAGGCCGGGGACGTTCACCCCTCCACTTT	CASRTGGRGRSPLHF
TRBJ1-1	-	TRBV6-5	-	14	TGTGCCAGCAGTTACTCGGCGGGGGGCACTGAAGCTTTCTTT	CASSYSAGGTEAFF
TRBJ1-1	-	TRBV20-1	many	14	TGCAGTGCTAGAGACACCCAGATACGTTCTGAAGCTTTCTTT	CSARDTQIRSEAFF
TRBJ2-2	-	TRBV20-1	-	14	TGCAGTGCTACTTGGCTAGCAGAAACCGGGGAGCTGTTTTTT	CSATWLAETGELFF
TRBJ2-2	-	TRBV5-6	-	16	TGTGCCAGCAGCCTCCCGAGGGGCACGAACACCGGGGAGCTGTTTTTT	CASSLPRGTNTGELFF
TRBJ1-4	-	TRBV18	-	15	TGTGCCAGCTCACCACAGGCGGGACGGGACGAAAAACTGTTTTTT	CASSPQAGRDEKLFF
TRBJ1-1	TRBD1	TRBV20-1	-	14	TGCAGTGCCCCTAGGACAGGGGAGAACACTGAAGCTTTCTTT	CSAPRTGENTEAFF
TRBJ2-7	-	TRBV20-1	few	13	TGCAGTGCTCACCCGCAGGGTCTATACGAGCAGTACTTC	CSAHPQGLYEQYF
TRBJ1-2	-	TRBV12-3/TRBV12-4	many	13	TGTGCCAGCGGTCGCAGGGAGCCGAATGGCTACACCTTC	CASGRREPNGYTF
TRBJ2-2	-	TRBV7-3	-	14	TGTGCCAGCAGCTCGTCCCGGGACACCGGGGAGCTGTTTTTT	CASSSSRDTGELFF
TRBJ2-3	TRBD1	TRBV24-1	-	16	TGTGCCACCAGTGATCGGACAGGGGGCGGCACAGATGCGCAGTATTTT	CATSDRTGGGTDAQYF
TRBJ2-2	TRBD2	TRBV7-2	many	17	TGTGCCAGCAGCTTAGTGGGGACTAGCGGATACACCGGGGAGCTGTTTTTT	CASSLVGTSGYTGELFF
TRBJ2-1	-	TRBV20-1	many	20	TGCAGTGCTAGAGATATGGGGGGAGGTGCTACCAAAATAAACTACAATGAGCAGTTCTTC	CSARDMGGGATKINYNEQFF
TRBJ2-7	TRBD2	TRBV28	many	15	TGTGCCAGCAGTTTAAGGACTAGCGGATCTACGAAGCAGTACTTC	CASSLRTSGSTKQYF
TRBJ1-2	TRBD1	TRBV5-4	-	15	TGTGCCAGCAGCGCTACAGGGGATAGATCCTATGGCTACACCTTC	CASSATGDRSYGYTF
TRBJ2-3	-	TRBV3-1	many	14	TGTGCCAGCAGCCAAAATTCTCCCACAGATACGCAGTATTTT	CASSQNSPTDTQYF
TRBJ2-4	-	TRBV7-3	-	14	TGTGCCAGCAGCTTAACGGCAGGGGTCAACATTCAGTACTTC	CASSLTAGVNIQYF
TRBJ1-3	-	TRBV6-1	-	14	TGTGCCAGCAAACAGGGATCCTCTGGAAACACCATATATTTT	CASKQGSSGNTIYF
TRBJ2-1	TRBD2	TRBV11-2	many	15	TGTGCCAGCAGCTACACTAGCGGGAAACACAATGAGCAGTTCTTC	CASSYTSGKHNEQFF
TRBJ2-1	TRBD2	TRBV20-1	many	13	TGCAGCACAGAGACTAGCTTGGGCAATGAGCAGTTCTTC	CSTETSLGNEQFF
TRBJ2-4	-	TRBV12-3/TRBV12-4	few	14	TGTGCCAGCACCCGAAAGGACGGAGGAAACATTCAGTACTTC	CASTRKDGGNIQYF